These T cell receptor beta chains were read from a single sample in a study of blood T cell repertoires in COVID-19. Produced via immunoSEQ multiplex PCR; TCRdb's table is partial and in-frame only. The data show 200,000 to 300,000 clones, with 85% to 95% seen just once and around 0.9% held by the top ten. Specimen: peripheral blood. The receptors here all came from a man in his thirties or forties with COVID-19, enrolled during active disease. The CDR3 runs from the conserved cysteine through the conserved F or W. The D gene is left open where the match is weak. Expanded clones are given a class, and other clones once, few, many or no size at all.

j_call,clone_size,v_call,d_call,cdr3_aa,cdr3_nt
TRBJ2-4,-,TRBV2,TRBD1,CASSGKRTGPELAKNIQYF,TGTGCCAGCAGTGGCAAAAGGACAGGGCCAGAGCTAGCCAAAAACATTCAGTACTTC
TRBJ2-1,-,TRBV7-3,TRBD2,CASSLSSGGFDEQFF,TGTGCCAGCAGCTTATCTAGCGGGGGATTTGATGAGCAGTTCTTC
TRBJ1-4,-,TRBV9,-,CASSTQGSNEKLFF,TGTGCCAGCAGCACCCAGGGGAGTAATGAAAAACTGTTTTTT
TRBJ2-7,once,TRBV19,-,CASSQGRQAYEQYF,TGTGCCAGTAGTCAGGGGAGACAGGCCTACGAGCAGTACTTC
TRBJ1-5,-,TRBV10-3,TRBD1,CAISPGTGTDQKTSNQPQHF,TGTGCCATCAGTCCCGGGACAGGGACCGACCAGAAAACAAGCAATCAGCCCCAGCATTTT
TRBJ1-3,-,TRBV5-1,-,CASSVEAGNTIYF,TGCGCCAGCAGCGTAGAGGCTGGAAACACCATATATTTT
TRBJ1-5,few,TRBV4-1,-,CASSQEGQGSAGQPQHF,TGCGCCAGCAGCCAAGAGGGTCAGGGAAGTGCGGGACAGCCCCAGCATTTT
TRBJ1-4,once,TRBV6-5,-,CASSYWGLNEKLFF,TGTGCCAGCAGTTACTGGGGGCTTAATGAAAAACTGTTTTTT
TRBJ1-4,-,TRBV4-1,TRBD1,CASSQAQGGNEKLFF,TGCGCCAGCAGCCAAGCGCAGGGGGGAAATGAAAAACTGTTTTTT
TRBJ1-1,-,TRBV18,-,CASSPPAGRTEAFF,TGTGCCAGCTCACCACCGGCAGGGCGGACTGAAGCTTTCTTT
TRBJ1-3,-,TRBV4-1,TRBD1,CASTRTGEASGNTIYF,TGCGCCAGCACCCGGACAGGGGAGGCCTCTGGAAACACCATATATTTT
TRBJ1-6,-,TRBV10-3,TRBD1,CAISPFGTVETYNSPLHF,TGTGCCATCAGCCCCTTCGGGACAGTTGAAACCTATAATTCACCCCTCCACTTT
TRBJ2-4,-,TRBV12-5,TRBD1,CASGLTGGTIQYF,TGTGCTAGTGGTTTGACAGGGGGCACCATTCAGTACTTC
TRBJ2-1,-,TRBV5-1,-,CASSTQPSGLDNEQFF,TGCGCCAGCAGCACCCAACCGAGCGGATTAGACAATGAGCAGTTCTTC
TRBJ1-2,-,TRBV6-4,-,CASSSGTNYGYTF,TGTGCCAGCAGTTCGGGAACTAACTATGGCTACACCTTC
TRBJ2-3,-,TRBV12-5,-,CASGFGDTQYF,TGTGCTAGTGGTTTCGGGGATACGCAGTATTTT
TRBJ1-3,-,TRBV11-2,-,CASRASGNTIYF,TGTGCCAGCCGAGCCTCTGGAAACACCATATATTTT
TRBJ2-7,once,TRBV11-2,-,CASSADEGVPDF,TGTGCCAGCAGCGCAGACGAGGGGGTGCCGGACTTC
TRBJ2-2,-,TRBV10-1,-,CASSEYGAGNTGELFF,TGCGCCAGCAGTGAGTACGGAGCGGGGAACACCGGGGAGCTGTTTTTT
TRBJ1-1,-,TRBV6-5,TRBD1,CASRTGTMNTEAFF,TGTGCCAGCAGGACAGGGACAATGAACACTGAAGCTTTCTTT
TRBJ2-7,-,TRBV19,-,CASSIQGTTYEQYF,TGTGCCAGTAGTATACAGGGAACTACCTACGAGCAGTACTTC
TRBJ1-1,-,TRBV19,-,CASSIRRQLNTEAFF,TGTGCCAGTAGTATTCGAAGACAACTGAACACTGAAGCTTTCTTT
TRBJ2-7,-,TRBV5-4,TRBD2,CASSLRAGGLYEQYF,TGTGCCAGCAGCTTGAGGGCGGGGGGGTTGTACGAGCAGTACTTC
TRBJ2-4,-,TRBV5-4,-,CASSSGTGGGGLAKNIQYF,TGTGCCAGCAGCAGCGGGACAGGTGGAGGGGGCTTAGCCAAAAACATTCAGTACTTC
TRBJ1-1,once,TRBV10-3,-,CAIGPPRGEAFF,TGTGCCATCGGGCCTCCTCGTGGTGAAGCTTTCTTT
TRBJ1-2,once,TRBV5-1,-,CASTSQMEGDGYTF,TGCGCCAGCACCTCCCAGATGGAAGGGGATGGCTACACCTTC
TRBJ2-2,-,TRBV19,-,CASARGWLITGELFF,TGTGCCAGTGCTAGGGGGTGGCTGATCACCGGGGAGCTGTTTTTT
TRBJ1-6,-,TRBV12-3/TRBV12-4,-,CASRTVDNSPLHF,TGTGCCAGCAGGACAGTCGATAATTCACCCCTCCACTTT
TRBJ1-1,-,TRBV12-5,TRBD1,CASGLGRIGGTGVNTEAFF,TGTGCTAGTGGTTTGGGGAGAATCGGAGGGACAGGAGTGAACACTGAAGCTTTCTTT
TRBJ1-2,-,TRBV6-6,TRBD1,CASSGQGDGYTF,TGTGCCAGCAGCGGACAGGGGGATGGCTACACCTTC
TRBJ1-2,-,TRBV7-9,-,CASSPGTTGIDYGYTF,TGTGCCAGCAGCCCCGGAACAACAGGGATCGACTATGGCTACACCTTC
TRBJ1-1,-,TRBV7-6,-,CASSLGGLSFRDTEAFF,TGTGCCAGCAGCTTAGGGGGGCTGTCTTTTCGGGACACTGAAGCTTTCTTT
TRBJ1-2,-,TRBV20-1,-,CSAGGGDGYTF,TGCAGTGCCGGTGGAGGTGATGGCTACACCTTC
TRBJ1-4,-,TRBV15,TRBD1,CATSKGQGNEKLFF,TGTGCCACCAGCAAGGGACAGGGTAATGAAAAACTGTTTTTT
TRBJ2-3,-,TRBV24-1,TRBD2,CATSDPAGESTDTQYF,TGTGCCACCAGTGATCCAGCGGGGGAGAGCACAGATACGCAGTATTTT
TRBJ2-5,-,TRBV4-1,TRBD1,CASSLDRGRETQYF,TGCGCCAGCAGCCTAGACAGGGGGCGGGAGACCCAGTACTTC
TRBJ1-1,-,TRBV4-1,TRBD1,CASRYPGQGSQNTEAFF,TGCGCCAGCAGGTACCCGGGACAGGGTAGTCAGAACACTGAAGCTTTCTTT
TRBJ2-7,-,TRBV5-1,-,CASSHRQESYEQYF,TGCGCCAGCAGCCACCGACAGGAGAGCTACGAGCAGTACTTC
TRBJ2-5,-,TRBV4-2,TRBD2,CASSPGLAGQETQYF,TGTGCCAGCAGCCCGGGACTAGCGGGACAAGAGACCCAGTACTTC
TRBJ1-3,-,TRBV2,-,CASSELRSGNTIYF,TGTGCCAGCAGTGAATTGCGTTCTGGAAACACCATATATTTT
TRBJ2-1,-,TRBV14,-,CASSRYTASDYNEQFF,TGTGCCAGCAGCCGTTATACGGCTAGCGACTACAATGAGCAGTTCTTC
TRBJ1-3,-,TRBV19,-,CASSINPEAGNTIYF,TGTGCCAGTAGTATAAATCCAGAAGCTGGAAACACCATATATTTT
TRBJ1-6,-,TRBV27,-,CASSLLDSSYNSPLHF,TGTGCCAGCAGTTTACTGGACAGCTCCTATAATTCACCCCTCCACTTT
TRBJ2-1,-,TRBV5-1,TRBD2,CASQLAGERDEQFF,TGCGCCAGCCAACTAGCGGGGGAACGCGATGAGCAGTTCTTC
TRBJ2-5,-,TRBV27,-,CASSRDFQETQYF,TGTGCCAGCAGCAGGGACTTCCAAGAGACCCAGTACTTC
TRBJ1-6,few,TRBV6-5,-,CASTVAPRNSPLHF,TGTGCCAGCACCGTTGCGCCCCGCAATTCACCCCTCCACTTT
TRBJ2-7,-,TRBV6-5,TRBD1,CASSRDRDNEQYF,TGTGCCAGCAGCCGGGACAGGGACAACGAGCAGTACTTC
TRBJ2-2,-,TRBV19,-,CASSIEATETGELFF,TGTGCCAGTAGTATAGAAGCCACAGAAACCGGGGAGCTGTTTTTT
TRBJ2-5,-,TRBV10-2,TRBD2,CASTTSGGAPLETQYF,TGCGCCAGTACTACTAGCGGGGGGGCCCCTTTAGAGACCCAGTACTTC
TRBJ1-4,few,TRBV4-1,-,CASSQGVSGEKLFF,TGCGCCAGCAGCCAAGGGGTGAGCGGTGAAAAACTGTTTTTT
TRBJ2-5,once,TRBV29-1,TRBD1,CSVRGETQYF,TGCAGCGTCAGGGGGGAGACCCAGTACTTC
TRBJ1-1,-,TRBV6-1,-,CASSEWGARNTEAFF,TGTGCCAGCAGTGAGTGGGGCGCAAGGAACACTGAAGCTTTCTTT
TRBJ1-1,-,TRBV6-5,-,CASSPLGENTEAFF,TGTGCCAGCAGCCCCCTAGGAGAAAACACTGAAGCTTTCTTT
TRBJ1-6,-,TRBV3-1/TRBV3-2,-,CASSQVQGRSGSPLHF,TGTGCCAGCAGCCAAGTGCAGGGCCGATCAGGTTCACCCCTCCACTTT